Each of the 14 T cell receptor beta chains below was sequenced from the same sample in a study of quantifying T cell responses using KT2 cells. Study information: TCR alpha and beta constant-region primers primed reverse transcription of RNA.

A single-stranded UMI oligo with SP2 sequence was ligated to cDNA 3' ends. The first PCR ran approximately 4 cycles with an equimolar RC1.1 and RC1.2 beta primer mix. Each CDR3 protein is one row after TCRdb ran MiXCR on the UMI-ligation and nested PCR reads. The sample records 39,000 or so distinct CDR3 sequences, about 15% being singletons. The sequencing input was PBMCs spiked with cells of the T cell clone KT2. Receptor source: a human donor.

The chain recombines TRBV15 with TRBJ1-3; D is possibly TRBD1 (5 bases). The CDR3 consists of 14 residues. Trimming removed 0 bases from V and 4 bases from J, with 7 bases in between. CDR1 and CDR2 from the germline V gene are LNHNV and YYDKDF (reference sequence). The CDR3 loop is CATSRDREGNTIYF. In DNA form, the CDR3 reads TGTGCCACCAGCAGAGACAGGGAAGGAAACACCATATATTTT. Full variable domain (outside the CDR3, taken from reference TRBV15 and TRBJ1-3): DAMVIQNPRYQVTQFGKPVTLSCSQTLNHNVMYWYQQKSSQAPKLLFHYYDKDFNNEADTPDNFQSRRPNTSFCFLDIRSPGLGDTAMYLCATSRDREGNTIYFGEGSWLTVV.

J is TRBJ2-7 and V is TRBV5-1; 8 positions agree with TRBD2. The CDR3 spans 15 residues. From germline, CDR1 is SGHRS and CDR2 YFSETQ. V dropped 0 bases and J dropped 4; count of bases not matched to a gene: 6. Written as DNA, the CDR3 is TGCGCCAGCAGCTTGGCCGGTTCTAGCGGGTACGAGCAGTACTTC. Protein: CASSLAGSSGYEQYF.

A few counts support this clonotype. The V and J genes are TRBV13 and TRBJ2-5; maybe TRBD2 (5 bases). Trimming took off 4 bases at V and 3 bases at J, with 9 bases between the two ends. This CDR3 contains 13 residues. Germline loops: CDR1 PRHDT, CDR2 FYEKMQ (reference sequence). The CDR3 loop reads CASSSVGEETQYF. The CDR3 DNA follows: TGTGCCAGCAGCTCGGTCGGGGAAGAGACCCAGTACTTC.

The chain couples TRBV24-1 to TRBJ1-2; D is uncertain. V was pared by 4 bases and J by 4 bases, with 6 bases between. This CDR3 contains 12 residues. CDR1 and CDR2 (germline): KGHDR, SFDVKD. Here the CDR3 reads CATSDTFYGYTF. DNA for the CDR3: TGTGCCACCAGTGACACCTTCTATGGCTACACCTTC.

There are many counts of this clonotype. The chain has TRBV12-5 and TRBJ2-7, with D possibly TRBD1 on 6 matching bases. Germline V gene lookup returns CDR1 LGHNT and CDR2 FRNRAP. CDR3 length: 17 residues. Trimming left V 0 bases short and J 6 bases short, with 21 bases between. CDR3 residues: CASGLVTDSLNPVEQYF. The CDR3 DNA reads TGTGCTAGTGGTTTGGTAACGGACAGTTTAAATCCGGTCGAGCAGTACTTC.

The gene calls are TRBV7-4 and TRBJ1-4; D is unclear. Trimming removed 0 bases at V and 1 base at J, with 6 bases between. Germline V gene data show CDR1 as SGHVT and CDR2 as SQSDAQ. The CDR3 covers 15 residues. The CDR3 loop is CASSLAWETNEKLFF. The CDR3, as DNA: TGTGCCAGCAGCTTAGCCTGGGAAACTAATGAAAAACTGTTTTTT.

This clonotype was seen a few times. The chain joins TRBV2 to TRBJ1-1, with D unresolved. There are 13 residues in the CDR3. V lost 8 bases to trimming and J lost 2 bases, with 12 bases between them. Germline-derived CDR1 and CDR2 are SNHLY and FYNNEI. CDR3 nucleotides: TGTGCCAGCGGGCCGGATCGAAACACTGAAGCTTTCTTT. This sequence encodes CASGPDRNTEAFF. Full variable domain (remainder filled in from reference TRBV2 and TRBJ1-1): EPEVTQTPSHQVTQMGQEVILRCVPISNHLYFYWYRQILGQKVEFLVSFYNNEISEKSEIFDDQFSVERPDGSNFTLKIRSTKLEDSAMYFCASGPDRNTEAFFGQGTRLTVV.

This clonotype occurred many times. The chain employs TRBV10-2 and TRBJ2-1; D not resolved. There are 13 residues in the CDR3. Trimming removed 10 bases at V and 3 bases at J, with 13 bases between. Looked up from germline, CDR1 is WSHSY and CDR2 is SAAADI. The CDR3: CATSITFYNEQFF. The CDR3 region has the DNA TGCGCCACCTCTATTACATTCTACAATGAGCAGTTCTTC.

As regards this clonotype: This may come from a read error, since a much larger clone is one base off. This chain joins TRBV4-3 and TRBJ2-3; D gene ambiguous. The CDR3 length is 13 residues. Germline V gene sequence: CDR1 LGHNA, CDR2 YSLEER. The CDR3 sequence: CASSKDWGDTQYF. The CDR3 DNA is TGCGCCAGCAGCAAAGATTGGGGAGATACGCAGTATTTT.

This clonotype was picked up a small number of times. J is TRBJ2-7 and V is TRBV19, with TRBD1 matching 7 bases. The CDR3 spans 14 residues. Trimming cost V 9 bases and J 5 bases; bases outside gene matches: 13. CDR1 LNHDA and CDR2 SQIVND come from the germline V gene (reference sequence). CDR3 DNA sequence: TGTGCCAGCCCGGCAGGAAGGGGGCAGGACGAGCAGTACTTC. It codes for CASPAGRGQDEQYF. The entire variable domain, with the rest obtained from reference TRBV19 and TRBJ2-7, is as follows: DGGITQSPKYLFRKEGQNVTLSCEQNLNHDAMYWYRQDPGQGLRLIYYSQIVNDFQKGDIAEGYSVSREKKESFPLTVTSAQKNPTAFYLCASPAGRGQDEQYFGPGTRLTVT.

The sample holds many counts of this clonotype. The rearrangement uses TRBV20-1 and TRBJ1-1, with D perhaps TRBD1 (6 bases). The CDR3 is 16 residues long. Trimming shortened V by 2 bases and J by 7 bases, and 23 bases separated the two germline ends. Germline V lookup: CDR1 DFQATT, CDR2 SNEGSKA (reference sequence). DNA of the CDR3: TGCAGTGCTAGAAACCGTGGGGGGCAGGTCAATGATGAAGCTTTCTTT. This sequence encodes CSARNRGGQVNDEAFF.

This clonotype was recorded a few times. The V call is TRBV27, the J call TRBJ2-7, with D possibly being TRBD1 (6 bases). Between the trimmed V and J ends, which lost 3 bases and 5 bases, there was a span of 8 bases. The germline CDR1 and CDR2 sequences are MNHEY and SMNVEV (reference sequence). The CDR3 runs to 12 residues. CDR3 protein: CASSFRQDEQYF. CDR3 nucleotides: TGTGCCAGCAGTTTCCGACAGGACGAGCAGTACTTC.

The chain employs TRBV3-1 and TRBJ2-1, with 10 bases identical to TRBD1. From germline, CDR1 is LGHDT and CDR2 YNNKEL (reference sequence). The length of the CDR3 is 15 residues. Losses at the gene ends were 4 bases for V and 8 bases for J; bases not matched to a gene: 8. This chain's CDR3 is CASSLRTGGGDEQFF. The CDR3 region has the DNA TGTGCCAGCAGCCTCAGGACAGGGGGTGGCGATGAGCAGTTCTTC.

The chain employs TRBV7-9 and TRBJ1-4, with 8 bases lining up with TRBD1. The CDR3 sequence is 14 residues long. Germline V gene lookup returns CDR1 SEHNR and CDR2 FQNEAQ (reference sequence). V shed 5 bases, J shed 8 bases, and the junction held 7 bases outside the gene matches. This CDR3 reads CASSLDRAREKLFF. The DNA for the CDR3 is TGTGCCAGCAGCCTGGACAGGGCGAGAGAAAAACTGTTTTTT.